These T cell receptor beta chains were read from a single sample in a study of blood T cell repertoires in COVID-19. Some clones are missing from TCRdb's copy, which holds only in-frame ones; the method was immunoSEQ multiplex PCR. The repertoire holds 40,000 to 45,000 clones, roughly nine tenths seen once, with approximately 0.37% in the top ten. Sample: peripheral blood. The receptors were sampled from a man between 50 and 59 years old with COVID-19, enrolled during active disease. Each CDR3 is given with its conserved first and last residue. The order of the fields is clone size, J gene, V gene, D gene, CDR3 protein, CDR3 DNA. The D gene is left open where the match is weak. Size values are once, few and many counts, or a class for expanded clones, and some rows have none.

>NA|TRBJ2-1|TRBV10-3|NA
CAISDQAEEGEQFF
TGTGCCATCAGTGACCAAGCGGAGGAGGGTGAGCAGTTCTTC
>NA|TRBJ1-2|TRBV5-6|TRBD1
CASSFMTGGGYGYTF
TGTGCCAGCAGCTTTATGACAGGGGGCGGCTATGGCTACACCTTC
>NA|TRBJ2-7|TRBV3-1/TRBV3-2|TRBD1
CASSGGTGGRYEQYF
TGTGCCAGCAGCGGGGGGACAGGGGGTCGCTACGAGCAGTACTTC
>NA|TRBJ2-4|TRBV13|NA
CASSPSEGRAGNIQYF
TGTGCCAGCAGCCCGTCCGAGGGTCGGGCCGGAAACATTCAGTACTTC
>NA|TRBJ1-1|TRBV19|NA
CASSPEGMNTEAFF
TGTGCCAGTAGTCCCGAGGGCATGAACACTGAAGCTTTCTTT
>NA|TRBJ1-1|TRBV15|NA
CATSRGGAYTEAFF
TGTGCCACCAGCAGGGGGGGGGCGTACACTGAAGCTTTCTTT
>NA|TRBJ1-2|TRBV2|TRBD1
CASSEEQGVDGYTF
TGTGCCAGCAGTGAAGAACAGGGGGTTGATGGCTACACCTTC
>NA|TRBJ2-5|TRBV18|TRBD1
CASSPNRGKETQYF
TGTGCCAGCTCCCCGAACAGGGGAAAAGAGACCCAGTACTTC
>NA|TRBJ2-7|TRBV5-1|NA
CASSLVSEPYEQYF
TGCGCCAGCAGCTTGGTGTCGGAGCCCTACGAGCAGTACTTC
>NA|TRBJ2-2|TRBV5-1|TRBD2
CASSPTTGRAHGELFF
TGCGCCAGCAGCCCCACCACCGGGAGGGCCCACGGGGAGCTGTTTTTT
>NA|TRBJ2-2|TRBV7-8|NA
CASTSSSRINTGELFF
TGTGCCAGCACCTCCTCAAGCAGGATAAACACCGGGGAGCTGTTTTTT
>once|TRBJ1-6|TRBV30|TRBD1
CAWSETGGNSPLHF
TGTGCCTGGAGTGAAACAGGGGGGAATTCACCCCTCCACTTT
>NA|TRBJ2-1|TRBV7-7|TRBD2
CASSPGTSGSNEQFF
TGTGCCAGCAGCCCCGGGACTAGCGGGAGTAATGAGCAGTTCTTC
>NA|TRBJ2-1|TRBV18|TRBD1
CASSPGQGARNEQFF
TGTGCCAGCTCCCCTGGACAGGGGGCGCGCAATGAGCAGTTCTTC
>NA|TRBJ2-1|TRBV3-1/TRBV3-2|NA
CASSQGPVQFF
TGTGCCAGCAGCCAAGGTCCGGTGCAGTTCTTC
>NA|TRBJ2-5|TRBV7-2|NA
CASSLVTLTRETQYF
TGTGCCAGCAGCTTAGTCACCCTAACCCGAGAGACCCAGTACTTC
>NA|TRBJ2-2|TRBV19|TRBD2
CASSIEGGYPGRELFF
TGTGCCAGTAGTATAGAGGGGGGGTACCCCGGCAGGGAGCTGTTTTTT
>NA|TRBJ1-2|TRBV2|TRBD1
CASSLTGPYGYTF
TGTGCCAGCAGCCTGACAGGGCCTTATGGCTACACCTTC
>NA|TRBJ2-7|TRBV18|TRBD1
CASSPGQSNLFYEQYF
TGTGCCAGCTCACCGGGACAGTCTAACCTCTTCTACGAGCAGTACTTC
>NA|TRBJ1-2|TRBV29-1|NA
CSDRAGKNYGYTF
TGCAGCGACCGGGCGGGGAAAAACTATGGCTACACCTTC
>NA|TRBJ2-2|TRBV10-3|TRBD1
CAINYGTGNTGELFF
TGTGCCATCAACTACGGGACAGGGAACACCGGGGAGCTGTTTTTT
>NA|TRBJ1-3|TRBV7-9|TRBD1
CASSPTGVAGGNTIYF
TGTGCCAGCAGCCCAACAGGGGTGGCGGGCGGAAACACCATATATTTT
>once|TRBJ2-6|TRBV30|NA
CAWSVRGANVLTF
TGTGCCTGGAGTGTTCGTGGGGCCAACGTCCTGACTTTC
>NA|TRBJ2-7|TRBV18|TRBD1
CASSSTGQASEQYF
TGTGCCAGCTCATCGACCGGACAGGCCTCCGAGCAGTACTTC
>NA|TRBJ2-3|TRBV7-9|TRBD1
CASSLAFTGGRTDTQYF
TGTGCCAGCAGCTTAGCTTTCACAGGGGGTAGGACAGATACGCAGTATTTT
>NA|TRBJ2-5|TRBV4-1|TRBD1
CASSQGSRGPRETQYF
TGCGCCAGCAGCCAAGGTTCGAGGGGGCCGCGAGAGACCCAGTACTTC
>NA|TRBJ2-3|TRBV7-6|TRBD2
CASSLGSGRATDTQYF
TGTGCCAGCAGCTTGGGTAGCGGGAGGGCCACAGATACGCAGTATTTT
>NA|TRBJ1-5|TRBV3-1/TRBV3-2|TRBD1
CASSPTGEDQPQHF
TGTGCCAGCAGCCCGACAGGGGAGGATCAGCCCCAGCATTTT
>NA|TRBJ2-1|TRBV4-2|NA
CASSPARGADEQFF
TGTGCCAGCAGCCCTGCTAGAGGAGCGGATGAGCAGTTCTTC